This passage covers 30 T cell receptor beta chains from one sample sequenced in a study of T cell clonality in common variable immunodeficiency. The data were produced by immunoSEQ multiplex PCR, yet TCRdb's version contains in-frame clones alone and is incomplete. In total the sample includes some 60,000 clones, none of them seen once. The sample taken for sequencing was peripheral blood mononuclear cells. Receptors were obtained from a person between 18 and 75 years old in good health.

This clone was counted ten times or more. Read data end 3 residues before the CDR3 end; the end is taken from the germline J gene. The chain employs TRBV7-9 and TRBJ2-2, with 7 nucleotides matching TRBD1. V trimming: 5 bases; J trimming: 5 bases; junction bases outside the gene matches: 8. The V gene's germline CDR1 is SEHNR and CDR2 FQNEAQ (reference sequence). The CDR3 runs 15 residues. The CDR3 sequence is CASSHDRVKTGELFF. The sequenced CDR3 bases are TGTGCCAGCAGCCACGACAGGGTCAAGACCGGGGAG.

This clone was detected many times. Read sequence stops 3 residues before the CDR3 end, and the germline J gene provides the missing end. The V gene is TRBV13, the J gene TRBJ1-2; D unresolved. The CDR3 covers 12 residues. Germline loops: CDR1 PRHDT, CDR2 FYEKMQ (reference sequence). Trimming left V 3 bases short and J 7 bases short, with 9 bases between. CDR3 sequence: CASSLAPPGYTF. CDR3 bases read: TGTGCCAGCAGCTTGGCCCCCCCTGGC. Complete variable domain (other parts from reference TRBV13 and TRBJ1-2): AAGVIQSPRHLIKEKRETATLKCYPIPRHDTVYWYQQGPGQDPQFLISFYEKMQSDKGSIPDRFSAQQFSDYHSELNMSSLELGDSALYFCASSLAPPGYTFGSGTRLTVV.

This clone has a count of ten or more. The read ends 3 residues before the CDR3 terminus; that terminus is restored from the germline J gene. This sequence joins TRBV6-2 or TRBV6-3 and TRBJ1-1; D unclear. This CDR3 comprises 15 residues. The V end lost 7 bases, the J end lost 4 bases, and 19 bases lay between the germline ends. The germline V gene encodes CDR1 MNHEY and CDR2 SVGEGT. CDR3 region: CASKVGYPQGTEAFF. The covered CDR3 bases are TGTGCCAGCAAGGTAGGGTATCCTCAAGGCACTGAA.

This clone was found many times. The read is 3 residues too short to cover the CDR3 end, so that end is filled in from the germline J gene. J is TRBJ1-3 and V is TRBV7-8; weak D call: TRBD1 (6 bases). Looked up from germline, CDR1 is SGHVS and CDR2 is FQNEAQ. Trimming removed 2 bases at V and 0 bases at J, with 8 bases between. CDR3 length equals 15 residues. CDR3 amino acids: CASSLMGASGNTIYF. CDR3 DNA (partial): TGTGCCAGCAGCTTAATGGGGGCCTCTGGAAACACC.

By share of the sample, this clone is medium-sized. From the germline J gene comes the end of the CDR3, since the read stops 3 residues before it. V usage is TRBV20-1 and J usage is TRBJ2-5; a possible D gene is TRBD2 (6 bases). Germline CDR1 is DFQATT and CDR2 is SNEGSKA (reference sequence). The CDR3 loop spans 12 amino acids. The V and J ends lost 5 bases and 4 bases respectively, with 11 bases between them. CDR3 in amino acids: CSADGDSETQYF. CDR3 bases read: TGCAGTGCTGACGGGGACTCAGAGACC.

In the case of this clone: The DNA ends 3 residues before the CDR3 does, and the rest of the CDR3 is filled in from the germline J gene. The chain links TRBV30 to TRBJ1-2; D is undetermined. CDR1 and CDR2 from the germline V gene are GTSNPN and SVGIG (reference sequence). The CDR3 has 16 residues. The sequenced CDR3 bases are TGTGCCTGGAGTGTGGGAGCGGGAGGACGCACAGATACC. Its translation: CAWSVGAGGRTDT. The complete CDR3 sequence is CAWSVGAGGRTDTYTF.

This clone was seen many times. The CDR3 end lies 3 residues beyond the end of the read and is filled in from the germline J gene. This chain uses TRBV7-8 with TRBJ2-1; D perhaps matches TRBD1 (6 bases). The CDR3 runs 13 residues. Trimming removed 2 bases from V and 5 bases from J, with 7 bases in between. Per the germline V gene, CDR1 is SGHVS and CDR2 is FQNEAQ. CDR3 loop: CASSLNRDNEQFF. The sequenced part of the CDR3 DNA is TGTGCCAGCAGCTTAAACAGGGACAATGAG. Combining the CDR3 with reference TRBV7-8 and TRBJ2-1 gives the whole variable domain GAGVSQSPRYKVAKRGQDVALRCDPISGHVSLFWYQQALGQGPEFLTYFQNEAQLDKSGLPSDRFFAERPEGSVSTLKIQRTQQEDSAVYLCASSLNRDNEQFFGPGTRLTVL.

A note on this clone: The read is 3 residues too short to cover the CDR3 end, so that end is filled in from the germline J gene. V usage is TRBV7-2 and J usage is TRBJ1-4, with a possible D match to TRBD1 (5 bases). V lost 4 bases, J lost 7 bases, and 16 bases lay in between. The CDR3 is 15 residues long. CDR1 is SGHTA and CDR2 is FQGNSA in the germline V gene. The CDR3 region is CASSWAGQKGEKLFF. The part of the CDR3 DNA that was read is TGTGCCAGCAGCTGGGCGGGGCAAAAGGGTGAAAAA.

This clone was seen at least ten times. With the read ending 3 residues before the CDR3 end, the germline J gene is used to fill in that end. V usage is TRBV20-1 and J usage is TRBJ2-3, with TRBD2 identical over 9 bases. Per germline, CDR1 DFQATT and CDR2 SNEGSKA (reference sequence). The CDR3 consists of 14 residues. V gave up 7 bases and J gave up 3 bases; unmatched junction bases: 8. The part of the CDR3 DNA that was read is TGCAGTGTTCGGGTAGCGGGAGCAACAGATACG. The encoded protein is CSVRVAGATDT. The whole CDR3 region reads CSVRVAGATDTQYF.

This clone was picked up many times. The read stops 3 residues short of the end of the CDR3; the missing end is completed from the germline J gene. J is TRBJ1-1 and V is TRBV20-1; perhaps TRBD1 as D (6 bases). The CDR3 length is 14 residues. The V and J ends lost 6 bases and 1 base respectively, with 15 bases between them. The V gene's germline CDR1 is DFQATT and CDR2 SNEGSKA (reference sequence). Incomplete CDR3 DNA: TGCAGTGCCATAAATAAACAGGGGAACACTGAA. It specifies CSAINKQGNTE. The entire CDR3 is CSAINKQGNTEAFF.

This clone was observed many times. From the germline J gene comes the end of the CDR3, since the read stops 3 residues before it. The V gene is TRBV2, the J gene TRBJ1-1, with a possible D match to TRBD1 (5 bases). V lost 4 bases and J lost 5, with 11 bases in between. CDR1 is SNHLY, CDR2 FYNNEI, per germline. This CDR3 has 13 amino acids. CDR3 region: CASSVGGITEAFF. The CDR3 bases that were read are TGTGCCAGCAGTGTCGGGGGGATAACTGAA.

This clone was seen repeatedly, ten times or more. The read finishes 3 residues shy of the CDR3 end, and the germline J gene is used to complete it. The chain has TRBV5-1 and TRBJ2-1; TRBD2 aligns across 10 bases. Germline V gives CDR1 SGHRS, CDR2 YFSETQ. The CDR3 runs 18 residues. V was pared by 3 bases and J by 0 bases, with 9 bases of the junction left unmatched. CDR3 bases read: TGCGCCAGCAGCTGGCCAGCGGGAGGGCCGAGCTCCTACAATGAG. Amino acid sequence: CASSWPAGGPSSYNE. The complete CDR3 protein is CASSWPAGGPSSYNEQFF.

There are many counts of this clone. The DNA ends 3 residues before the CDR3 does, and the rest of the CDR3 is filled in from the germline J gene. The chain couples TRBV20-1 to TRBJ2-1, with D unresolved. CDR3 length: 15 amino acids. Germline loops: CDR1 DFQATT, CDR2 SNEGSKA (reference sequence). Trimming shortened V by 0 bases and J by 9 bases, and 18 bases separated the two germline ends. The DNA read from the CDR3 is TGCAGTGCTAGAGATCGGTTTAAATTTTCGAGTGAG. Translation gives CSARDRFKFSSE. The CDR3 reads in full as CSARDRFKFSSEQFF.

This clone was seen ten or more times. The read finishes 3 residues shy of the CDR3 end, and the germline J gene is used to complete it. J is TRBJ1-3 and V is TRBV20-1, with TRBD1 matching over 8 bases. Germline V CDR1 and CDR2: DFQATT, SNEGSKA (reference sequence). Trimming at V came to 3 bases and at J to 0 bases, leaving 16 bases not matched to a gene. The CDR3 extends over 19 amino acids. CDR3 DNA (partial): TGCAGTGCTAGTTTGGTCGGCAGGGGGCTAAGTTCCTCTGGAAACACC. Its protein product is CSASLVGRGLSSSGNT. The full CDR3 sequence reads CSASLVGRGLSSSGNTIYF.

This clone appeared many times. The DNA ends 3 residues before the CDR3 does, and the rest of the CDR3 is filled in from the germline J gene. The V and J genes are TRBV2 and TRBJ2-7; D is uncertain. The germline gives CDR1 SNHLY, CDR2 FYNNEI. CDR3 length: 15 residues. Trimming left V 2 bases short and J 0 bases short, with 11 bases between. CDR3 region: CASSEPHASSYEQYF. The CDR3 bases that were read are TGTGCCAGCAGTGAACCCCATGCTAGCTCCTACGAG.

At least ten counts were recorded for this clone. The sequence runs out 3 residues before the end of the CDR3; the remainder is reconstructed from the germline J gene. V usage is TRBV28 and J usage is TRBJ1-4; the D is unclear. Trimming removed 11 bases from V and 5 bases from J, with 15 bases in between. CDR1 MDHEN and CDR2 SYDVKM come from the germline V gene. The CDR3 runs 13 residues. CDR3 sequence: CAAVSSGNEKLFF. The covered CDR3 bases are TGTGCCGCCGTCAGCTCCGGGAATGAAAAA.

This clone was found many times. The read comes to an end 3 residues before the CDR3 does, leaving the germline J gene to fill in the end. V usage is TRBV18 and J usage is TRBJ2-7, with 11 bases matching TRBD1. Trimming removed 0 bases from V and 4 bases from J; junction bases left unmatched: 8. CDR1 and CDR2 (germline): KGHSH, LQKENI. The CDR3 contains 17 residues. CDR3 region: CASSPPVDRGLVYEQYF. The covered CDR3 bases are TGTGCCAGCTCACCACCGGTGGACAGGGGGCTCGTATACGAG.

At least ten counts were recorded for this clone. With the read ending 3 residues before the CDR3 end, the germline J gene is used to fill in that end. This sequence joins TRBV13 and TRBJ2-3; tentatively, D is TRBD2 (6 bases). CDR1 is PRHDT and CDR2 is FYEKMQ in the germline V gene (reference sequence). The CDR3 has 15 amino acids. V was clipped by 7 bases and J by 1 base, with 15 bases between them. CDR3 sequence: CASTPGGGRTDTQYF. The CDR3 bases that were read are TGTGCCAGCACCCCCGGGGGTGGGCGCACAGATACG.

A note on this clone: Read coverage stops 3 residues before the CDR3 terminus; the germline J gene supplies the remainder. The V and J genes are TRBV19 and TRBJ2-3; TRBD1 is a possible D gene (6 bases). This CDR3 spans 14 amino acids. Per germline, CDR1 LNHDA and CDR2 SQIVND (reference sequence). V shed 5 bases and J shed 0 bases, with 9 bases lying between them. CDR3 protein: CASSPGVSTDTQYF. The sequenced CDR3 bases are TGTGCCAGTAGTCCAGGGGTCAGCACAGATACG.

The sample holds many counts of this clone. The CDR3 end lies 3 residues beyond the end of the read and is filled in from the germline J gene. The V call is TRBV9, the J call TRBJ2-5, with 11 bases aligning to TRBD2. The V gene end was trimmed by 3 bases and the J gene end by 5 bases; junction bases not matched to a gene: 6. Germline lookup yields CDR1 SGDLS and CDR2 YYNGEE. The CDR3 contains 15 residues. The sequenced part of the CDR3 DNA is TGTGCCAGCAGCGAAATAGCGGGAGGGGGTGAGACC. This encodes CASSEIAGGGET. The CDR3 in full is CASSEIAGGGETQYF.

Ten or more counts support this clone. Coverage ceases 3 residues before the CDR3 finishes, and the germline J gene fills in the end. The chain links TRBV29-1 to TRBJ2-6, with D tentatively TRBD1 (6 bases). CDR3 length equals 17 residues. CDR1 is SQVTM, CDR2 ANQGSEA, per germline. The germline V and J ends were trimmed by 2 bases and 0 bases, with 14 bases remaining between them. Incomplete CDR3 DNA: TGCAGCGTTGAAATGGAAGACAGGAACTCTGGGGCCAACGTC. Translation: CSVEMEDRNSGANV. The CDR3, in full, reads CSVEMEDRNSGANVLTF.

This clone has ten or more counts. The read ends 3 residues before the CDR3 terminus; that terminus is restored from the germline J gene. The V call is TRBV19, the J call TRBJ2-7; 7 bases line up with TRBD2. The length of the CDR3 is 15 residues. Germline V gene data show CDR1 as LNHDA and CDR2 as SQIVND (reference sequence). V lost 5 bases and J lost 4; bases outside the gene matches: 11. This CDR3 reads CASSPYLASGYEQYF. The sequenced CDR3 bases are TGTGCCAGTAGTCCCTATCTGGCTAGCGGTTACGAG.

The table lists this clone with many counts. The CDR3 extends 3 residues past the end of the read, so its final part is completed from the germline J gene. V gene TRBV5-4 combines with J gene TRBJ2-3, with TRBD2 matching over 7 bases. Germline CDR1 is SGHNT and CDR2 is YYREEE (reference sequence). V lost 0 bases and J lost 6; bases outside the gene matches: 4. This CDR3 contains 14 residues. The CDR3 reads CASSLEAGRDTQYF. Partial CDR3 DNA: TGTGCCAGCAGCTTGGAAGCGGGAAGGGATACG.

This clone was seen at least ten times. The CDR3 is CASSRDTYNEQFF. The CDR3 bases that were read are TGTGCCAGCTCACGAGACACTTACAATGAG. The chain combines TRBV18 with TRBJ2-1; D gene unclear. With the read ending 3 residues before the CDR3 end, the germline J gene is used to fill in that end. V was trimmed by 4 bases and J by 4 bases, leaving 8 bases between them. The length of the CDR3 is 13 residues. Germline lookup yields CDR1 KGHSH and CDR2 LQKENI.

This clone was counted many times. CDR3 DNA (partial): TGTGCCAGTAGTATAAAGGGGGCCAGAAACTACGAG. Translating it yields CASSIKGARNYE. The complete CDR3 sequence is CASSIKGARNYEQYF. The chain recombines TRBV19 with TRBJ2-7; TRBD1 matches 7 bases. The read falls 3 residues short of the CDR3 end, and the missing part is taken from the germline J gene. The CDR3 loop spans 15 amino acids. Trimming at V came to 2 bases and at J to 3 bases, leaving 7 bases not matched to a gene. Germline V CDR1 and CDR2: LNHDA, SQIVND (reference sequence).

At least ten counts were recorded for this clone. This CDR3 reads CAISETSGRYEQYF. The sequenced part of the CDR3 DNA is TGTGCCATCAGCGAAACTAGCGGGAGATACGAG. The V gene is TRBV10-3, the J gene TRBJ2-7, with 11 bases lining up with TRBD2. The missing CDR3 end, 3 residues past where the read stops, is filled in from the germline J gene. The CDR3 consists of 14 residues. V trimming: 6 bases; J trimming: 4 bases; junction bases outside the gene matches: 5. Germline CDR1 ENHRY, CDR2 SYGVKD.

The table lists this clone with a few counts. Read coverage stops 3 residues before the CDR3 terminus; the germline J gene supplies the remainder. The J gene is TRBJ1-2, the V gene TRBV2; TRBD1 agrees at 8 bases. CDR3 length equals 15 residues. Germline V gene lookup returns CDR1 SNHLY and CDR2 FYNNEI. The sequenced CDR3 bases are TGTGCCAGCAGTGAACGGACAGGGATGAACGACGGC. Residues: CASSERTGMNDG. The entire CDR3 protein reads CASSERTGMNDGYTF.

This clone was seen many times. The read ends 3 residues early relative to the CDR3; the germline J gene fills the gap. V usage is TRBV11-2 and J usage is TRBJ1-3; TRBD1 matches at 10 bases. The length of the CDR3 is 15 residues. V was clipped by 4 bases and J by 4 bases; unmatched bases: 4. The germline gives CDR1 SGHAT, CDR2 FQNNGV. CDR3 bases read: TGTGCCAGCAGCTCCGACAGGGGGCTCGGAAACACC. Amino acids: CASSSDRGLGNT. The complete CDR3 sequence is CASSSDRGLGNTIYF.

This clone was seen repeatedly, ten times or more. The read falls 3 residues short of the CDR3 end, and the missing part is taken from the germline J gene. This chain uses TRBV18 with TRBJ2-3, with TRBD1 as a possible D gene (5 bases). With 8 bases removed from V and 1 base from J, the gap between germline ends came to 10 bases. The CDR3 runs to 13 residues. Germline V gene lookup returns CDR1 KGHSH and CDR2 LQKENI. The sequenced part of the CDR3 DNA is TGTGCCAGCAAGCAGGGCGGCACAGATACG. Translation: CASKQGGTDT. The whole CDR3 protein reads CASKQGGTDTQYF.

Ten or more counts support this clone. The sequence runs out 3 residues before the end of the CDR3; the remainder is reconstructed from the germline J gene. The genes are TRBV19 and TRBJ2-1; D perhaps matches TRBD2 (6 bases). In germline, CDR1 is LNHDA, CDR2 SQIVND (reference sequence). V lost 7 bases to trimming and J lost 0 bases, with 16 bases between them. There are 16 residues in the CDR3. Here the CDR3 reads CASTDIAESSYNEQFF. Partial CDR3 DNA: TGTGCCAGTACCGACATAGCGGAAAGCTCCTACAATGAG.